Each of the 17 T cell receptor beta chains below was sequenced from the same sample in a study of beta chain features in type 1 diabetes. The entirety of the isolated RNA underwent reverse transcription, so expressed TCRB transcripts were sequenced. Libraries were prepared by immunoSEQ multiplex PCR; TCRdb keeps only in-frame clonotypes and omits some of them. The sample has approximately 300,000 clones, approximately 10% seen once. The specimen was naive CD4+ T cells from blood. The receptors come from a woman aged 25 to 45 in good health.

This clone has only a few counts. The CDR3 here is CASSPWEDPQQETQYF. The CDR3 DNA sequence: TGTGCCAGCTCACCGTGGGAGGACCCTCAACAAGAGACCCAGTACTTC. The V and J genes are TRBV18 and TRBJ2-5; a weak D match, TRBD2 (6 bases). The length of the CDR3 is 16 residues. In germline, CDR1 is KGHSH, CDR2 LQKENI. The V end lost 3 bases, the J end lost 2 bases, and 16 bases lay between the germline ends.

This clone turned up a few times. The rearrangement joins TRBV6-5 to TRBJ2-7; 8 bases fit TRBD2. CDR1 and CDR2 (germline): MNHEY, SVGAGI. V lost 7 bases and J lost 3; bases outside the gene matches: 11. This CDR3 is built from 15 residues. The CDR3: CASNRGAGGIYEQYF. In nucleotides, the CDR3 is TGTGCCAGCAACCGGGGGGCGGGAGGCATCTACGAGCAGTACTTC.

This clone was seen a handful of times. This chain joins TRBV7-3 and TRBJ2-1; TRBD2 is a possible D gene (5 bases). The CDR3 extends over 14 amino acids. Trimming removed 2 bases from V and 9 bases from J, with 14 bases in between. Germline assignment: CDR1 SGHTA and CDR2 FQGTGA. The CDR3 region has the DNA TGTGCCAGCAGCTTATTGTCAGGCGCGGGTGAGCAGTTCTTC. This encodes CASSLLSGAGEQFF.

This clone turned up a few times. The rearrangement joins TRBV6-5 to TRBJ1-1; TRBD1 might be the D (5 bases). With 1 base removed from V and 1 base from J, the gap between germline ends came to 13 bases. Germline loops: CDR1 MNHEY, CDR2 SVGAGI. This CDR3 spans 16 amino acids. The CDR3 sequence is CASSYWSGRANTEAFF. As DNA, the CDR3 is TGTGCCAGCAGTTACTGGAGTGGCAGGGCGAACACTGAAGCTTTCTTT.

This clone appeared a few times. The rearrangement links TRBV28 to TRBJ1-1; no clear D. Looked up from germline, CDR1 is MDHEN and CDR2 is SYDVKM. This CDR3 region has 12 residues. V lost 1 base and J 7 bases, leaving 7 bases between the germline ends. CDR3 residues: CASSLLTSEAFF. DNA of the CDR3: TGTGCCAGCAGTTTATTGACAAGTGAAGCTTTCTTT. The full variable domain, in which reference TRBV28 and TRBJ1-1 provide the parts outside the CDR3, is DVKVTQSSRYLVKRTGEKVFLECVQDMDHENMFWYRQDPGLGLRLIYFSYDVKMKEKGDIPEGYSVSREKKERFSLILESASTNQTSMYLCASSLLTSEAFFGQGTRLTVV.

This clone appeared a few times. This rearrangement joins TRBV27 to TRBJ1-1, with D unclear. This CDR3 is built from 13 residues. V gave up 5 bases and J gave up 5 bases, with 12 bases separating them. CDR1 MNHEY and CDR2 SMNVEV come from the germline V gene (reference sequence). The CDR3: CASSSRPRTEAFF. DNA of the CDR3: TGTGCCAGCAGTAGCCGCCCTCGGACTGAAGCTTTCTTT.

The genes are TRBV28 and TRBJ2-1; 8 bases are shared with TRBD2. Germline V gene lookup returns CDR1 MDHEN and CDR2 SYDVKM. V lost 5 bases to trimming and J lost 8 bases; unmatched junction nucleotides: 14. This CDR3 is built from 16 residues. The CDR3 nucleotides are TGTGCCAGCAGTCCCCACGCTACCGGGAGGGGGGATGAGCAGTTCTTC. This translates into CASSPHATGRGDEQFF.

The chain links TRBV7-9 to TRBJ2-6, with 9 bases matching TRBD1. Germline V gene data show CDR1 as SEHNR and CDR2 as FQNEAQ (reference sequence). The CDR3 consists of 18 residues. V shed 5 bases, J shed 3 bases, and the junction held 11 bases outside the gene matches. The CDR3 protein is CASSRSGTGIGGANVLTF. The CDR3 coding sequence is TGTGCCAGCAGCCGTTCCGGGACAGGGATCGGTGGGGCCAACGTCCTGACTTTC.

The CDR3 is CASSLQGGEETQYF. Written as DNA, the CDR3 is TGTGCCAGCAGCCTACAGGGTGGAGAAGAGACCCAGTACTTC. The chain couples TRBV11-1 to TRBJ2-5, with D possibly being TRBD1 (6 bases). This CDR3 contains 14 residues. Germline-derived CDR1 and CDR2 are SGHAT and FQDESV (reference sequence). V lost 5 bases, J lost 3 bases, and 13 bases lay in between.

Only a few counts were recorded for this clone. The chain has TRBV7-2 and TRBJ2-7; possible D gene TRBD2, 5 bases. This CDR3 has 14 residues. The germline V gene encodes CDR1 SGHTA and CDR2 FQGNSA. V dropped 3 bases and J dropped 2 bases, with 11 bases sitting between them. CDR3: CASSLDFATYEQYF. The CDR3 DNA reads as TGTGCCAGCAGCTTGGACTTCGCCACCTACGAGCAGTACTTC.

The rearrangement joins TRBV29-1 to TRBJ2-1; 9 bases are a match to TRBD1. The V gene end was trimmed by 6 bases and the J gene end by 15 bases; junction bases not matched to a gene: 6. CDR3 size: 10 residues. Germline loops: CDR1 SQVTM, CDR2 ANQGSEA. The CDR3 region is CSVETGGWFF. In DNA form, the CDR3 reads TGCAGCGTAGAGACAGGGGGTTGGTTCTTC.

There are many counts of this clone. The J gene is TRBJ2-7, the V gene TRBV7-2; 9 nucleotides line up with TRBD1. The length of the CDR3 is 16 residues. Germline V CDR1 and CDR2: SGHTA, FQGNSA. Unmatched junction bases numbered 13, after V lost 4 bases and J lost 6 bases. The CDR3 coding sequence is TGTGCCAGCAGCTCCGGTACCGGGACAGGGAAGAGCGAGCAGTACTTC. Its translation is CASSSGTGTGKSEQYF.

This clone was seen a handful of times. V usage is TRBV7-2 and J usage is TRBJ1-1, with a tentative D call TRBD1 (5 bases). The V gene lost 2 bases and the J gene lost 13 bases, with 20 bases spanning the gap. The germline CDR1 and CDR2 sequences are SGHTA and FQGNSA. The CDR3 consists of 14 residues. The chain's CDR3 is CASSLLGAVGVGFF. CDR3 DNA: TGTGCCAGCAGCTTACTTGGGGCGGTTGGGGTTGGTTTCTTT. Filled out from reference TRBV7-2 and TRBJ1-1, the complete variable domain reads GAGVSQSPSNKVTEKGKDVELRCDPISGHTALYWYRQSLGQGLEFLIYFQGNSAPDKSGLPSDRFSAERTGGSVSTLTIQRTQQEDSAVYLCASSLLGAVGVGFFGQGTRLTVV.

The genes are TRBV11-1 and TRBJ2-7; tentative D call: TRBD2 (5 bases). Germline CDR1 is SGHAT and CDR2 is FQDESV (reference sequence). Between the trimmed V and J ends, which lost 3 bases and 2 bases, there was a span of 11 bases. This CDR3 contains 14 residues. CDR3 sequence (DNA): TGTGCCAGCAGCTTGGCCGGGAATGCCTACGAGCAGTACTTC. The encoded protein is CASSLAGNAYEQYF.

The genes are TRBV19 and TRBJ1-2; D may be TRBD1 (6 bases). V was pared by 7 bases and J by 2 bases, with 14 bases between. Germline loops: CDR1 LNHDA, CDR2 SQIVND (reference sequence). CDR3 length: 14 residues. The CDR3: CASTAGTPNYGYTF. The CDR3 region has the DNA TGTGCCAGTACCGCCGGGACACCAAACTATGGCTACACCTTC.

This clone has more than one count but fewer than ten. The chain recombines TRBV28 with TRBJ2-2, with D uncertain. This CDR3 is 10 amino acids long. Trimming took 7 bases from V and 8 from J, leaving 5 bases between them. CDR1 MDHEN and CDR2 SYDVKM come from the germline V gene. The CDR3 nucleotides read TGTGCCAGCACACGGGGGGAGCTGTTTTTT. Translated: CASTRGELFF.

This chain joins TRBV2 and TRBJ2-3, with 9 bases that match TRBD2. The CDR3 has 14 amino acids. The junction had 7 bases not matched to a gene; V was cut back by 5 bases and J by 7 bases. Germline CDR1 is SNHLY and CDR2 is FYNNEI. The CDR3 is CASSWEAGGHTQYF. The CDR3 nucleotides are TGTGCCAGCAGTTGGGAAGCGGGAGGTCATACGCAGTATTTT.